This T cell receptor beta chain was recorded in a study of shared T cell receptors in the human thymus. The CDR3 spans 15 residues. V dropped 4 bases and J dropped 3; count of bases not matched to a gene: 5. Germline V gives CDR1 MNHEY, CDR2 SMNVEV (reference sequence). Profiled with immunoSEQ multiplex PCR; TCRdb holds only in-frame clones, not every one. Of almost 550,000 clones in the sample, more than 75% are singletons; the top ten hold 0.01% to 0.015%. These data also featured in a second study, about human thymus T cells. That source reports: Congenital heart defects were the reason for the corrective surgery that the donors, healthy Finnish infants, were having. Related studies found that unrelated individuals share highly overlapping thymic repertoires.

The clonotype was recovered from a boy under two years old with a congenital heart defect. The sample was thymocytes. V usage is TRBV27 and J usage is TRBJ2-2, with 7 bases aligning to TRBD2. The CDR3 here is CASSWTSRHTGELFF. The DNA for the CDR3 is TGTGCCAGCAGTTGGACTAGTCGTCACACCGGGGAGCTGTTTTTT.